The 18 T cell receptor beta chains reported below all come from one sample, sequenced in a study of blood T cell repertoires in COVID-19. Some clones are missing from TCRdb's copy, which holds only in-frame ones; the method was immunoSEQ multiplex PCR. The sample lists around 130,000 clones, just under 90% seen once, with more than 9.5% in the top ten. Sequencing used peripheral blood. These receptors originate from a woman aged 80 or over with acute or convalescent COVID-19.

The chain is built from TRBV10-3 and TRBJ1-1; a weak D match, TRBD1 (5 bases). V was clipped by 11 bases and J by 2 bases, with 15 bases between them. The length of the CDR3 is 13 residues. From germline, CDR1 is ENHRY and CDR2 SYGVKD. CDR3 protein: CAVTGDRNTEAFF. The CDR3 nucleotides are TGTGCCGTGACGGGGGACCGAAACACTGAAGCTTTCTTT.

V gene TRBV5-4 combines with J gene TRBJ2-5, with 12 bases matching TRBD1. The trim removed 4 bases at V and 5 bases at J, leaving 6 bases unmatched. Germline V gene lookup returns CDR1 SGHNT and CDR2 YYREEE (reference sequence). The CDR3 spans 15 residues. In DNA form, the CDR3 reads TGTGCCAGCAGCCCCCCGGGACAGGGGGCTGAGACCCAGTACTTC. It specifies CASSPPGQGAETQYF. Combining the CDR3 with reference TRBV5-4 and TRBJ2-5 gives the whole variable domain ETGVTQSPTHLIKTRGQQVTLRCSSQSGHNTVSWYQQALGQGPQFIFQYYREEENGRGNFPPRFSGLQFPNYSSELNVNALELDDSALYLCASSPPGQGAETQYFGPGTRLLVL.

The chain is built from TRBV27 and TRBJ1-2, with D unclear. The V gene lost 3 bases and the J gene lost 4 bases, with 9 bases spanning the gap. Germline CDR1 MNHEY, CDR2 SMNVEV (reference sequence). The CDR3 has 13 amino acids. The CDR3 sequence: CASSLEGSYGYTF. CDR3 coding DNA: TGTGCCAGCAGTTTGGAGGGTAGCTATGGCTACACCTTC.

This chain connects TRBV21-1 to TRBJ2-3; the DNA was not used to check the table's D call, TRBD2. TRBV21-1 is listed as a pseudogene. CDR3 size: 16 residues. The CDR3 DNA is TGTGCCAGCAGCAGACGGCGGGGGGGCCCTACAGATACGCAGTATTTT. Encoded protein: CASSRRRGGPTDTQYF.

This chain connects TRBV7-3 to TRBJ2-5; 7 nucleotides align to TRBD1. The CDR3 totals 15 residues. Germline assignment: CDR1 SGHTA and CDR2 FQGTGA. Germline trimming cut 1 base from V and 3 bases from J; bases unmatched to any gene: 5. In nucleotides, the CDR3 is TGTGCCAGCAGCTTAAGGGGACAGACTAAAGAGACCCAGTACTTC. It encodes CASSLRGQTKETQYF.

A few counts support this clone. The V call is TRBV10-1, the J call TRBJ2-7; maybe TRBD1 (6 bases). Deletions cut 6 bases from V and 3 bases from J, with 15 bases between. The germline gives CDR1 WNHNN, CDR2 SYGVQD (reference sequence). CDR3 length equals 14 residues. CDR3 coding DNA: TGCGCCAGCAGACCAATTACAGGGTTCTACGAGCAGTACTTC. Amino acid sequence: CASRPITGFYEQYF.

The rearrangement joins TRBV6-1 to TRBJ1-1; D gene uncertain. The CDR3 is 13 residues long. Germline V gene data show CDR1 as MNHNS and CDR2 as SASEGT. The germline V and J ends were trimmed by 2 bases and 1 base, with 5 bases remaining between them. The CDR3 DNA reads TGTGCCAGCAGTGAAATCCAGAACACTGAAGCTTTCTTT. Protein product: CASSEIQNTEAFF.

The chain employs TRBV7-2 and TRBJ1-6; D unclear. The germline gives CDR1 SGHTA, CDR2 FQGNSA. Trimming removed 2 bases from V and 0 bases from J, with 11 bases in between. The CDR3 length is 17 residues. CDR3 protein: CASSLRGLGSYNSPLHF. The CDR3 coding sequence is TGTGCCAGCAGCTTACGTGGGCTGGGCTCCTATAATTCACCCCTCCACTTT. Filled out from reference TRBV7-2 and TRBJ1-6, the complete variable domain reads GAGVSQSPSNKVTEKGKDVELRCDPISGHTALYWYRQSLGQGLEFLIYFQGNSAPDKSGLPSDRFSAERTGGSVSTLTIQRTQQEDSAVYLCASSLRGLGSYNSPLHFGNGTRLTVT.

V usage is TRBV2 and J usage is TRBJ1-1; no definite D call. Trimming removed 5 bases from V and 0 bases from J, with 10 bases in between. Per germline, CDR1 SNHLY and CDR2 FYNNEI. This CDR3 has 14 amino acids. This chain's CDR3 is CASSYTQVNTEAFF. The CDR3 nucleotides read TGTGCCAGCAGTTACACCCAGGTGAACACTGAAGCTTTCTTT.

This clone was seen more than once but under ten times. The chain joins TRBV5-1 to TRBJ2-2, with 8 bases lining up with TRBD1. CDR3 size: 16 residues. Germline V gives CDR1 SGHRS, CDR2 YFSETQ. Trimming at V came to 4 bases and at J to 7 bases, leaving 12 bases not matched to a gene. CDR3 loop: CASSPSGGDLHGELFF. CDR3 coding DNA: TGCGCCAGCAGCCCCTCAGGGGGCGATCTTCACGGGGAGCTGTTTTTT.

The chain recombines TRBV7-2 with TRBJ1-4, with 9 positions matching TRBD1. The CDR3 covers 16 residues. Germline trimming cut 5 bases from V and 7 bases from J; bases unmatched to any gene: 11. CDR1 SGHTA and CDR2 FQGNSA come from the germline V gene. CDR3 coding DNA: TGTGCCAGCAGCCCCGGGGGGGGACAGGGAGGTGAAAAACTGTTTTTT. Translating gives CASSPGGGQGGEKLFF.

This chain uses TRBV18 with TRBJ1-2; D remains ambiguous. CDR1 is KGHSH and CDR2 is LQKENI in the germline V gene. Trimming shortened V by 0 bases and J by 4 bases, and 9 bases separated the two germline ends. This CDR3 spans 14 amino acids. Written as DNA, the CDR3 is TGTGCCAGCTCACCACCGGGCGGACTCTATGGCTACACCTTC. Its protein product is CASSPPGGLYGYTF.

The chain joins TRBV24-1 to TRBJ1-1, with TRBD1 matching over 7 bases. With 3 bases clipped from V and 5 bases from J, the junction kept 5 bases outside the gene matches. Per the germline V gene, CDR1 is KGHDR and CDR2 is SFDVKD. This CDR3 comprises 14 residues. The CDR3 spells CATSDVPGQTEAFF. The CDR3 bases are TGTGCCACCAGTGATGTCCCGGGACAGACTGAAGCTTTCTTT.

The gene calls are TRBV2 and TRBJ1-1, with 12 positions matching TRBD1. J lost 5 bases, V lost 8 bases, and 6 bases had no gene match. Germline V lookup: CDR1 SNHLY, CDR2 FYNNEI. This CDR3 has 14 residues. The CDR3 reads CASLWGQGATEAFF. DNA of the CDR3: TGTGCCAGCCTTTGGGGACAGGGGGCTACTGAAGCTTTCTTT.

V and J are TRBV2 and TRBJ2-1; 10 nucleotides line up with TRBD1. Germline trimming cut 7 bases from V and 9 bases from J; bases unmatched to any gene: 9. This CDR3 spans 14 amino acids. Germline V gene sequence: CDR1 SNHLY, CDR2 FYNNEI. The CDR3 protein is CASNPGQGRGEQFF. The CDR3 bases are TGTGCCAGCAACCCGGGACAGGGGAGGGGTGAGCAGTTCTTC.

The chain is built from TRBV3-1 (or the pseudogene TRBV3-2) and TRBJ2-7; D is uncertain. V was cut by 2 bases and J by 2 bases, with 10 bases left in between. The CDR3 covers 14 residues. Germline V gene lookup returns CDR1 LGHDT and CDR2 YNNKEL (reference sequence). The CDR3 region has the DNA TGTGCCAGCAGCCAACTTCCCGGTCCCTACGAGCAGTACTTC. It translates to CASSQLPGPYEQYF.

The chain employs TRBV10-2 and TRBJ1-4; 7 bases are a match to TRBD1. The CDR3 loop spans 14 amino acids. V lost 6 bases and J lost 7; bases outside the gene matches: 8. The germline V gene encodes CDR1 WSHSY and CDR2 SAAADI. The DNA of the CDR3 is TGCGCCAGCAGCCTGCGTAGACAGGGTGAAAAACTGTTTTTT. Its protein is CASSLRRQGEKLFF.

Concerning this clone: Other nucleotide sequences in the sample specify the same CDR3. The rearrangement joins TRBV9 to TRBJ2-1; D may be TRBD2 (5 bases). This CDR3 is 15 amino acids long. Trimming pared 0 bases from V and 4 bases from J, leaving 11 bases between. Germline-derived CDR1 and CDR2 are SGDLS and YYNGEE. The CDR3 bases are TGTGCCAGCAGCGTAGCTACGGGGTCTTACAATGAGCAGTTCTTC. Translating gives CASSVATGSYNEQFF.